One and the same sample provided the 9 T cell receptor beta chains below, sequenced in a study of OX40 agonist ivuxolimab in advanced cancers. Method: immunoSEQ multiplex PCR; TCRdb's copy keeps in-frame clones and lacks some. This table holds about 46,000 clones, about 91% found once. Sequenced material: CD4+ or CD8+ T cells sorted from blood, taken in a trial of the OX40 agonist ivuxolimab. These receptors were collected from an adult with an advanced solid tumor such as melanoma, head and neck, liver or kidney cancer.

The V call is TRBV4-3, the J call TRBJ2-3; D gene unclear. CDR1 and CDR2 from the germline V gene are LGHNA and YSLEER. The CDR3 has 17 amino acids. Trimming stripped 0 bases from V and 2 bases from J, with 15 bases between. In DNA form, the CDR3 reads TGCGCCAGCAGCCAAGAGGTGGCCACGGTACCCACAGATACGCAGTATTTT. Protein sequence: CASSQEVATVPTDTQYF.

The chain has TRBV7-3 and TRBJ2-5; 7 bases fit TRBD2. The CDR3 is 14 residues long. Germline V CDR1 and CDR2: SGHTA, FQGTGA. Trimming at V came to 5 bases and at J to 5 bases, leaving 8 bases not matched to a gene. The CDR3 loop reads CASSSSLAEETQYF. The CDR3 nucleotides read TGTGCCAGCAGCAGCTCGCTAGCGGAGGAGACCCAGTACTTC.

Only one count was recorded for this clone. This rearrangement joins TRBV28 to TRBJ1-1, with a tentative D call TRBD1 (5 bases). Germline assignment: CDR1 MDHEN and CDR2 SYDVKM. Trimming removed 0 bases from V and 0 bases from J, with 8 bases in between. This CDR3 comprises 15 residues. CDR3: CASSLWPGMNTEAFF. The DNA for the CDR3 is TGTGCCAGCAGTTTATGGCCAGGGATGAACACTGAAGCTTTCTTT. The full variable domain, with the rest looked up from reference TRBV28 and TRBJ1-1, is DVKVTQSSRYLVKRTGEKVFLECVQDMDHENMFWYRQDPGLGLRLIYFSYDVKMKEKGDIPEGYSVSREKKERFSLILESASTNQTSMYLCASSLWPGMNTEAFFGQGTRLTVV.

The rearrangement links TRBV5-4 to TRBJ1-1; 8 bases agree with TRBD1. This CDR3 has 15 residues. Germline loops: CDR1 SGHNT, CDR2 YYREEE (reference sequence). The trim removed 3 bases at V and 0 bases at J, leaving 4 bases unmatched. CDR3 nucleotide sequence: TGTGCCAGCAGCTGGGGGACAGGACTGAACACTGAAGCTTTCTTT. It yields the protein CASSWGTGLNTEAFF.

The chain employs TRBV19 and TRBJ1-1; 11 bases line up with TRBD1. Trimming removed 9 bases from V and 0 bases from J; junction bases left unmatched: 9. Germline V lookup: CDR1 LNHDA, CDR2 SQIVND (reference sequence). The CDR3 runs to 16 residues. For the CDR3, the DNA is TGTGCCAGCAGGACAGGGGGCTTGAGCATGAACACTGAAGCTTTCTTT. As protein: CASRTGGLSMNTEAFF.

The table lists this clone with a few counts. The genes are TRBV7-8 and TRBJ2-1; no firm D call. The CDR3 has 16 residues. The V gene's germline CDR1 is SGHVS and CDR2 FQNEAQ. V lost 1 base, J lost 4 bases, and 14 bases lay in between. The CDR3 sequence: CASSLVASNPYNEQFF. In nucleotides, the CDR3 is TGTGCCAGCAGCTTAGTAGCTTCCAACCCTTACAATGAGCAGTTCTTC.

This clone has a handful of counts. The J gene is TRBJ2-7, the V gene TRBV5-1; possible D gene TRBD1, 6 bases. Germline assignment: CDR1 SGHRS and CDR2 YFSETQ. The germline V and J ends were trimmed by 0 bases and 0 bases, with 7 bases remaining between them. The CDR3 is made up of 14 amino acids. This CDR3 is CASSLEGGSYEQYV. In nucleotides, the CDR3 is TGCGCCAGCAGCTTGGAAGGGGGCTCCTACGAGCAGTACGTC.

The chain joins TRBV9 to TRBJ1-1, with 7 bases lining up with TRBD1. This CDR3 has 15 amino acids. Trimming cost V 3 bases and J 0 bases; bases outside gene matches: 5. Germline values: CDR1 SGDLS, CDR2 YYNGEE. DNA of the CDR3: TGTGCCAGCAGCGCCGGGACAGCCATGAACACTGAAGCTTTCTTT. Translated, it gives CASSAGTAMNTEAFF.

This clone came up once. V gene TRBV27 combines with J gene TRBJ1-1; 9 nucleotides align to TRBD1. Germline trimming cut 4 bases from V and 8 bases from J; bases unmatched to any gene: 8. The CDR3 runs 14 residues. Per germline, CDR1 MNHEY and CDR2 SMNVEV (reference sequence). DNA for the CDR3: TGTGCCAGCAGTTACCGGACAGGGGCCTCGGAAGCTTTCTTT. It translates to CASSYRTGASEAFF.